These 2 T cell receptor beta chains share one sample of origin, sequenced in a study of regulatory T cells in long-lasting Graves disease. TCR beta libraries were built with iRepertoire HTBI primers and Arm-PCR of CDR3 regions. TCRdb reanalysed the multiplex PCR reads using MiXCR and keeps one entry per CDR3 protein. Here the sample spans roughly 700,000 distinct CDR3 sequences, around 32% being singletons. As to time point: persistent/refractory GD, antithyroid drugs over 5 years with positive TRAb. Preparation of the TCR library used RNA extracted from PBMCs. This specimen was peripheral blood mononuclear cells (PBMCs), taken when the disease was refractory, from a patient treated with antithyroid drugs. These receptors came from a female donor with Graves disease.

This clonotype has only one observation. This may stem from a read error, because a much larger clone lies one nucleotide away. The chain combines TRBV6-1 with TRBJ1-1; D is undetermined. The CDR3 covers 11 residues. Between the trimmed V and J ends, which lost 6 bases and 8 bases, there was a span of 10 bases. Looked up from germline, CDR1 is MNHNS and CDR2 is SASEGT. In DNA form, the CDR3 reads TGTGCCAGCAGGCTTACAAGGGAAGCTTTCTTT. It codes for CASRLTREAFF.

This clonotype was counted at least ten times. This CDR3 reads CASSSLTGRTYEQYF. CDR3 nucleotide sequence: TGTGCCAGCAGTTCCCTGACGGGACGTACCTACGAGCAGTACTTC. The V gene is TRBV6-5, the J gene TRBJ2-7; D is perhaps TRBD1 or TRBD2 (5 bases each). Germline CDR1 and CDR2: MNHEY and SVGAGI. The V end was cut by 4 bases, the J end by 2 bases, with 15 bases between. There are 15 residues in the CDR3.